This TCR beta chain was sequenced in a study of beta chain features in type 1 diabetes. Study summary: No patient-donor differences in age, gender, total cells or subset yield.

The whole isolated RNA underwent reverse transcription, so sequencing captured expressed TCRB transcripts. Produced via immunoSEQ multiplex PCR; TCRdb's table is partial and in-frame only. The top ten clones hold more than 0.015% of a sample with 300,000 to 400,000 clones, 11% of them seen once. Findings and caveats of the study: Naive, central memory and Treg TCRB repertoires seemed to resemble each other more closely in patients than they did in healthy donors. For type 1 diabetes patients, VDJ junctions showed fewer insertions and more deletions.

V lost 8 bases, J lost 0 bases, and 13 bases lay in between. This CDR3 has 14 residues. The germline gives CDR1 SGHVS, CDR2 FQNEAQ. Comments on this clone: Its antigen is unidentified.

This clonotype originated in a woman in her twenties or thirties in good health. Sequencing was carried out using naive CD4+ T cells from blood. The rearrangement links TRBV7-8 to TRBJ2-5, with no clear D. In DNA, the CDR3 is TGTGCCAGCCGTGTAGCCCCGTACCAAGAGACCCAGTACTTC. It yields the protein CASRVAPYQETQYF.